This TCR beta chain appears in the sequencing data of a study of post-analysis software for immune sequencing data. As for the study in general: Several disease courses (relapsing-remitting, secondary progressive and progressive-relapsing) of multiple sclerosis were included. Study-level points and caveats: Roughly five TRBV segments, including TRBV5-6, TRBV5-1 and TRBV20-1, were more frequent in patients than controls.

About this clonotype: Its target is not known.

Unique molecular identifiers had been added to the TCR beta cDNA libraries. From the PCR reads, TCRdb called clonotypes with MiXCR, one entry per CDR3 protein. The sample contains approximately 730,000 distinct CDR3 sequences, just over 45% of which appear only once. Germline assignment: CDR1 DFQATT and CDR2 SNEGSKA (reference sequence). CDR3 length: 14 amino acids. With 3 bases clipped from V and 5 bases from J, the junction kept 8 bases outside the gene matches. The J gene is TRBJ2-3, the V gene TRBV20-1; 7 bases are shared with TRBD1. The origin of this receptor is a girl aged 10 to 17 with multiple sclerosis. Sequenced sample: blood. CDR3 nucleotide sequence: TGCAGTGCTAGTTCACCAGGGGGAGTAGATACGCAGTATTTT. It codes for CSASSPGGVDTQYF.